Below, 28 T cell receptor beta chains from the same sample are listed, as sequenced in a study of blood T cell repertoires in COVID-19. Measured with immunoSEQ multiplex PCR; TCRdb has only the in-frame clones, and not every one. The repertoire includes 200,000 to 250,000 clones, about 84% of them detected once, and under 2% sits in the top ten. The sample taken for sequencing was PBMCs or T cells enriched from blood (not recorded which). The receptors here all came from a man aged 60 to 69 who had recovered from COVID-19.

This chain joins TRBV6-9 and TRBJ2-1; tentative D call: TRBD2 (5 bases). The germline CDR1 and CDR2 sequences are MNHGY and SVAAGI. Trimming shortened V by 10 bases and J by 0 bases, and 10 bases separated the two germline ends. CDR3 length: 13 residues. The CDR3: CATGGSSYNEQFF. The CDR3 nucleotides are TGTGCCACCGGAGGTAGCTCCTACAATGAGCAGTTCTTC.

The chain joins TRBV7-9 to TRBJ1-5; D perhaps matches TRBD1 (6 bases). Germline values: CDR1 SEHNR, CDR2 FQNEAQ (reference sequence). The CDR3 loop spans 13 amino acids. V lost 5 bases and J 4 bases, leaving 9 bases between the germline ends. For the CDR3, the DNA is TGTGCCAGCAGCGCACAGGGTAATCAGCCCCAGCATTTT. This codes for CASSAQGNQPQHF.

This chain joins TRBV29-1 and TRBJ2-2; 7 bases are shared with TRBD2. This CDR3 has 14 amino acids. Germline V CDR1 and CDR2: SQVTM, ANQGSEA. Losses at the gene ends were 4 bases for V and 1 base for J; bases not matched to a gene: 3. The CDR3 loop reads CSVGDYLNTGELFF. CDR3 bases: TGCAGCGTTGGGGACTACCTGAACACCGGGGAGCTGTTTTTT.

The chain recombines TRBV19 with TRBJ1-3; no reliable D call. Per the germline V gene, CDR1 is LNHDA and CDR2 is SQIVND (reference sequence). The CDR3 consists of 15 residues. V was cut by 1 base and J by 0 bases, with 7 bases left in between. CDR3 amino acids: CASSIALISGNTIYF. CDR3 in DNA: TGTGCCAGTAGTATAGCGCTAATCTCTGGAAACACCATATATTTT.

V and J are TRBV5-1 and TRBJ1-6; D is ambiguous. The CDR3 covers 16 residues. Per germline, CDR1 SGHRS and CDR2 YFSETQ. With 4 bases removed from V and 9 bases from J, the gap between germline ends came to 20 bases. CDR3 amino acids: CASSPRRASLSSPLHF. CDR3 sequence (DNA): TGCGCCAGCAGCCCCAGGAGGGCTAGTTTATCTTCACCCCTCCACTTT.

The J gene is TRBJ1-2, the V gene TRBV27, with TRBD1 matching 8 bases. Germline V lookup: CDR1 MNHEY, CDR2 SMNVEV (reference sequence). The CDR3 totals 14 residues. Trimming cost V 5 bases and J 8 bases; bases outside gene matches: 10. The CDR3 loop reads CASSLAPGGGGYTF. The CDR3 region has the DNA TGTGCCAGCAGTCTCGCCCCAGGGGGCGGCGGCTACACCTTC.

The V gene is TRBV5-1, the J gene TRBJ2-3, with D tentatively TRBD1 (5 bases). The CDR3 sequence is 12 residues long. The V and J ends lost 7 bases and 5 bases respectively, with 11 bases between them. Germline V gene sequence: CDR1 SGHRS, CDR2 YFSETQ. DNA for the CDR3: TGCGCCAGCCAGACGCAGGGAGATACGCAGTATTTT. Amino acid sequence: CASQTQGDTQYF.

V usage is TRBV11-3 and J usage is TRBJ1-3, with D possibly matching TRBD1 (5 bases). CDR1 and CDR2 from the germline V gene are SGHNT and YENEEA. This CDR3 spans 14 amino acids. V was shortened by 3 bases and J by 0 bases, with 6 bases between the two germline ends. CDR3 nucleotides: TGTGCCAGCAGCTTTGACAGCTCTGGAAACACCATATATTTT. It encodes CASSFDSSGNTIYF.

The rearrangement links TRBV9 to TRBJ1-5; a possible D gene is TRBD1 (6 bases). Trimming shortened V by 4 bases and J by 4 bases, and 15 bases separated the two germline ends. In germline, CDR1 is SGDLS, CDR2 YYNGEE. CDR3 length equals 15 residues. CDR3 protein: CASSPAGTQNQPQHF. In DNA, the CDR3 is TGTGCCAGCAGCCCAGCCGGGACACAAAATCAGCCCCAGCATTTT.

The gene calls are TRBV27 and TRBJ1-2; 7 positions match TRBD1. Trimming took 1 base from V and 6 from J; bases not matched to a gene: 5. From germline, CDR1 is MNHEY and CDR2 SMNVEV (reference sequence). The CDR3 runs to 14 residues. As DNA, the CDR3 is TGTGCCAGCAGTTTATTTAAGGGGGCGGATGGCTACACCTTC. Its translation: CASSLFKGADGYTF.

V usage is TRBV6-1 and J usage is TRBJ1-5; D is perhaps TRBD1 (6 bases). Germline assignment: CDR1 MNHNS and CDR2 SASEGT. The CDR3 loop spans 15 amino acids. With 1 base removed from V and 2 bases from J, the gap between germline ends came to 9 bases. For the CDR3, the DNA is TGTGCCAGCAGTGAAGGACAGGCCCGCAATCAGCCCCAGCATTTT. It translates to CASSEGQARNQPQHF.

The genes are TRBV11-3 and TRBJ1-6; TRBD1 agrees at 8 bases. The CDR3 is 16 residues long. V lost 5 bases to trimming and J lost 9 bases; unmatched junction nucleotides: 12. Germline CDR1 reads SGHNT; CDR2 reads YENEEA. CDR3 region: CASSLPPGTGGSPLHF. As DNA, the CDR3 is TGTGCCAGCAGCCTCCCCCCCGGGACAGGCGGTTCACCCCTCCACTTT.

The chain combines TRBV19 with TRBJ2-4; 7 nucleotides line up with TRBD1. V lost 6 bases and J lost 4; bases outside the gene matches: 6. CDR1 and CDR2 from the germline V gene are LNHDA and SQIVND (reference sequence). The CDR3 is 14 residues long. The CDR3 sequence: CASSQGDTKNIQYF. Here the CDR3 DNA reads TGTGCCAGTAGCCAGGGGGACACAAAAAACATTCAGTACTTC. Complete variable domain (other parts from reference TRBV19 and TRBJ2-4): DGGITQSPKYLFRKEGQNVTLSCEQNLNHDAMYWYRQDPGQGLRLIYYSQIVNDFQKGDIAEGYSVSREKKESFPLTVTSAQKNPTAFYLCASSQGDTKNIQYFGAGTRLSVL.

The genes are TRBV6-5 and TRBJ2-2, with D tentatively TRBD2 (6 bases). The V gene lost 4 bases and the J gene lost 4 bases, with 10 bases spanning the gap. The CDR3 is 14 residues long. Germline CDR1 and CDR2: MNHEY and SVGAGI. In DNA form, the CDR3 reads TGTGCCAGCAGTTCCTGGGACTCCACCGGGGAGCTGTTTTTT. Its protein product is CASSSWDSTGELFF.

The rearrangement joins TRBV7-3 to TRBJ2-1; D perhaps matches TRBD1 (5 bases). The CDR3 contains 14 residues. Germline V gene sequence: CDR1 SGHTA, CDR2 FQGTGA. The germline V and J ends were trimmed by 1 base and 8 bases, with 12 bases remaining between them. CDR3 loop: CASSLRPQGYEQFF. In DNA, the CDR3 is TGTGCCAGCAGCTTAAGGCCCCAGGGCTATGAGCAGTTCTTC. The full variable domain, rest sourced from reference TRBV7-3 and TRBJ2-1, is GAGVSQTPSNKVTEKGKYVELRCDPISGHTALYWYRQSLGQGPEFLIYFQGTGAADDSGLPNDRFFAVRPEGSVSTLKIQRTERGDSAVYLCASSLRPQGYEQFFGPGTRLTVL.

The CDR3 sequence: CASRDRVLGTEAFF. Written as DNA, the CDR3 is TGTGCCAGCAGGGACAGGGTATTGGGCACTGAAGCTTTCTTT. The rearrangement joins TRBV2 to TRBJ1-1; 8 nucleotides align to TRBD1. CDR1 is SNHLY, CDR2 FYNNEI, per germline. V trimming: 6 bases; J trimming: 4 bases; junction bases outside the gene matches: 7. The CDR3 has 14 residues.

This chain connects TRBV4-3 to TRBJ1-1; unclear D gene. Trimming left V 0 bases short and J 11 bases short, with 7 bases between. Germline CDR1 is LGHNA and CDR2 is YSLEER. The CDR3 has 11 amino acids. CDR3 sequence: CASSQDTEAFF. The CDR3 DNA follows: TGCGCCAGCAGCCAAGATACAGAGGCTTTCTTT.

The count of this clone is one. The V and J genes are TRBV18 and TRBJ1-1; TRBD1 is a possible D gene (5 bases). Trimming pared 6 bases from V and 5 bases from J, leaving 16 bases between. The CDR3 consists of 14 residues. CDR1 and CDR2 from the germline V gene are KGHSH and LQKENI. CDR3 sequence: CASSPPSGGTEAFF. CDR3 DNA: TGTGCCAGCTCCCCCCCGTCGGGGGGGACTGAAGCTTTCTTT.

The V and J genes are TRBV6-5 and TRBJ1-1; 8 bases are shared with TRBD1. J gave up 5 bases and V 0 bases, and 8 bases lay outside the gene matches. In germline, CDR1 is MNHEY, CDR2 SVGAGI. The CDR3 runs 16 residues. The CDR3 loop is CASSYSNDRGRTEAFF. Here the CDR3 DNA reads TGTGCCAGCAGTTACTCGAACGACAGGGGTCGGACTGAAGCTTTCTTT.

The V and J genes are TRBV3-1 (or the pseudogene TRBV3-2) and TRBJ2-2; TRBD1 agrees at 7 bases. The germline V gene encodes CDR1 LGHDT and CDR2 YNNKEL (reference sequence). V trimming: 4 bases; J trimming: 3 bases; junction bases outside the gene matches: 5. CDR3 length: 15 residues. The CDR3 here is CASSPTGQYTGELFF. The CDR3 DNA follows: TGTGCCAGCAGCCCTACGGGACAGTACACCGGGGAGCTGTTTTTT.

This chain uses TRBV19 with TRBJ2-7, with D uncertain. The ends were cut back, 3 bases at V and 4 bases at J, with 16 bases in the middle. In germline, CDR1 is LNHDA, CDR2 SQIVND (reference sequence). The CDR3 covers 15 residues. CDR3 sequence (DNA): TGTGCCAGTAGTATCCGCCAGGCCTCCTGGTACGAGCAGTACTTC. It codes for CASSIRQASWYEQYF.

A remark on this clone: Different DNA sequences within this sample yield the same CDR3. The CDR3 region is CASSSDRNTEAFF. CDR3 nucleotides: TGTGCCAGCAGCTCGGACAGAAACACTGAAGCTTTCTTT. This chain joins TRBV11-2 and TRBJ1-1; tentative D call: TRBD1 (6 bases). Germline values: CDR1 SGHAT, CDR2 FQNNGV. CDR3 length: 13 residues. V was pared by 4 bases and J by 2 bases, with 8 bases between.

The V and J genes are TRBV7-2 and TRBJ1-6; a possible D gene is TRBD1 (6 bases). Germline V gene data show CDR1 as SGHTA and CDR2 as FQGNSA. Trimming shortened V by 3 bases and J by 7 bases, and 13 bases separated the two germline ends. The CDR3 covers 15 residues. The CDR3 sequence is CASSFGLQGNSPLHF. CDR3 coding DNA: TGTGCCAGCAGCTTCGGGCTGCAGGGGAATTCACCCCTCCACTTT.

The V gene is TRBV5-1, the J gene TRBJ2-4; the match to TRBD1 covers 8 bases. The CDR3 covers 15 residues. Germline CDR1 and CDR2: SGHRS and YFSETQ. The V segment lost 4 bases and the J segment 6 bases; nucleotides outside the gene matches: 9. The DNA for the CDR3 is TGCGCCAGCAGCCTACCGGGACAGGAGACAAACATTCAGTACTTC. The encoded protein is CASSLPGQETNIQYF.

J is TRBJ1-2 and V is TRBV3-1 (or the pseudogene TRBV3-2), with D uncertain. The V end was cut by 1 base, the J end by 7 bases, with 16 bases between. This CDR3 is built from 15 residues. Germline CDR1 LGHDT, CDR2 YNNKEL (reference sequence). Written as DNA, the CDR3 is TGTGCCAGCAGCCAAGGGCCCTTGGCAGGCCGTGGCTACACCTTC. The encoded protein is CASSQGPLAGRGYTF.

This clone was detected once. The chain links TRBV5-5 to TRBJ2-7; D may be TRBD1 (6 bases). Germline assignment: CDR1 SGHKS and CDR2 YYEKEE (reference sequence). V was pared by 4 bases and J by 6 bases, with 14 bases between. CDR3 length: 13 residues. The CDR3 DNA follows: TGTGCCAGCAGCCTGGCTTCGGACAGCGAGCAGTACTTC. Its translation: CASSLASDSEQYF.

J is TRBJ1-2 and V is TRBV29-1; D may be TRBD1 (5 bases). CDR3 size: 11 residues. CDR1 is SQVTM and CDR2 is ANQGSEA in the germline V gene. The V gene lost 3 bases and the J gene lost 8 bases, with 10 bases spanning the gap. The CDR3 nucleotides are TGCAGCGTTGATGCAGGGATAGGCTACACCTTC. As protein: CSVDAGIGYTF.

J is TRBJ1-2 and V is TRBV18, with TRBD1 identical over 10 bases. In germline, CDR1 is KGHSH, CDR2 LQKENI. Trimming cost V 4 bases and J 3 bases; bases outside gene matches: 5. There are 15 residues in the CDR3. This CDR3 reads CASSLGGQGDYGYTF. The CDR3 DNA sequence: TGTGCCAGCTCACTCGGAGGACAGGGGGACTATGGCTACACCTTC.